This TCR beta chain was documented in a study of T-cell memory formation after mild COVID-19. The CDR3 contains 13 residues. The germline CDR1 and CDR2 sequences are MGHRA and YSYEKL. V shed 4 bases and J shed 6 bases, with 9 bases lying between them. TCRdb called the 5' RACE reads again in MiXCR, with one record for every CDR3 protein. The sample records just over 350,000 distinct CDR3 sequences, 14% being singletons. Sequenced: PBMCs or a T cell subset sorted from them (not recorded which). V and J are TRBV4-1 and TRBJ1-4; D is undetermined. This sequence was found in a man aged 18 to 35 who had mild COVID-19 (a few samples of this study predate the infection). Cell type and time point are not known. The CDR3 DNA reads as TGCGCCAGCAGCCCGCTCTGGGATGAAAAACTGTTTTTT. The encoded protein is CASSPLWDEKLFF.